The 24 T cell receptor beta chains given below trace back to one sample, sequenced in a study of post-analysis software for immune sequencing data. TCR beta cDNA libraries had unique molecular identifiers. One entry per CDR3 protein results from TCRdb running MiXCR on the PCR reads. The top ten hold 4.9% of the sample, which has 650,000 to 900,000 distinct CDR3 sequences, roughly 46% seen once. No cognate antigen is known for these TCRs. Study results and caveats: Patients carried roughly 5 TRBV segments more frequently than controls did, and TRBV5-6, TRBV5-1 and TRBV20-1 were among them.

The sample was blood. These receptors came from a girl under 18 with multiple sclerosis.

This clonotype was picked up a small number of times. The V gene is TRBV6-1, the J gene TRBJ2-3, with TRBD2 matching 10 bases. J lost 0 bases, V lost 6 bases, and 9 bases had no gene match. CDR1 is MNHNS and CDR2 is SASEGT in the germline V gene. CDR3 length equals 17 residues. The CDR3 region has the DNA TGTGCCAGCAGAGGGGGACTAGCGATCCCGAGCACAGATACGCAGTATTTT. Its protein product is CASRGGLAIPSTDTQYF.

The table lists this clonotype with many counts. The chain employs TRBV5-1 and TRBJ2-1, with 8 bases lining up with TRBD2. Trimming took 1 base from V and 12 from J; bases not matched to a gene: 9. The length of the CDR3 is 14 residues. Germline V CDR1 and CDR2: SGHRS, YFSETQ. The CDR3 nucleotides read TGCGCCAGCAGCTTGAGCGGGAGTTGGGAGGGGCAGTTCTTC. Protein: CASSLSGSWEGQFF. The full variable domain, its missing parts supplied by reference TRBV5-1 and TRBJ2-1, is KAGVTQTPRYLIKTRGQQVTLSCSPISGHRSVSWYQQTPGQGLQFLFEYFSETQRNKGNFPGRFSGRQFSNSRSEMNVSTLELGDSALYLCASSLSGSWEGQFFGPGTRLTVL.

On this clonotype itself: One end of the junction does not line up with germline, which may come from a read error. This chain uses TRBV5-1 with TRBJ2-7, with TRBD1 matching 7 bases. Germline V gene lookup returns CDR1 SGHRS and CDR2 YFSETQ. The CDR3 spans 15 residues. The CDR3 nucleotides are TGCGCCCGCAGCTTGTCTAGGGACAGTGGCTACGAGCAGTACTTC. Protein: CARSLSRDSGYEQYF.

V and J are TRBV20-1 and TRBJ2-1; 7 nucleotides align to TRBD1. Unmatched junction bases numbered 5, after V lost 5 bases and J lost 1 base. This CDR3 contains 14 residues. Germline CDR1 is DFQATT and CDR2 is SNEGSKA (reference sequence). CDR3 coding DNA: TGCAGTGCTCCGCCCAGGGGGTCCTACAATGAGCAGTTCTTC. Its translation is CSAPPRGSYNEQFF.

The gene calls are TRBV7-9 and TRBJ1-4, with 7 bases matching TRBD1. Germline values: CDR1 SEHNR, CDR2 FQNEAQ (reference sequence). The J segment lost 8 bases and the V segment lost 5 bases, leaving 11 bases of the junction unmatched. The CDR3 runs 15 residues. CDR3 DNA: TGTGCCAGCAGCCTCCGGGACAGCATAGGGGAAAAACTGTTTTTT. It specifies CASSLRDSIGEKLFF.

Only a few counts were recorded for this clonotype. The rearrangement uses TRBV6-2 or TRBV6-3 and TRBJ2-1; a possible D gene is TRBD1 (6 bases). V lost 8 bases and J 9 bases, leaving 11 bases between the germline ends. CDR3 length equals 11 residues. Germline V CDR1 and CDR2: MNHEY, SVGEGT. The CDR3 coding sequence is TGTGCCAGCCAGCAACAGGGTGAGCAGTTCTTC. Its protein is CASQQQGEQFF.

The V and J genes are TRBV29-1 and TRBJ2-3, with D unresolved. The germline V and J ends were trimmed by 7 bases and 2 bases, with 13 bases remaining between them. Germline loops: CDR1 SQVTM, CDR2 ANQGSEA. The CDR3 totals 13 residues. The CDR3 DNA reads as TGCAGCGGGAAGAATCGGAACACAGATACGCAGTATTTT. This codes for CSGKNRNTDTQYF.

This chain uses TRBV20-1 with TRBJ2-1; D not resolved. The CDR3 runs to 15 residues. Germline V CDR1 and CDR2: DFQATT, SNEGSKA (reference sequence). The V gene lost 6 bases and the J gene lost 0 bases, with 15 bases spanning the gap. CDR3 DNA sequence: TGCAGTGCCCCAACTCCCACAATCTCCTACAATGAGCAGTTCTTC. It encodes CSAPTPTISYNEQFF.

The chain has TRBV7-2 and TRBJ2-1; D call uncertain. V was pared by 1 base and J by 12 bases, with 7 bases between. CDR1 and CDR2 from the germline V gene are SGHTA and FQGNSA. The CDR3 is 11 residues long. CDR3 in amino acids: CASSLVSGQFF. CDR3 coding DNA: TGTGCCAGCAGCTTAGTATCAGGGCAGTTCTTC.

About this clonotype: A much larger clone differs from this one at a single base, so this may be a read error. This chain joins TRBV13 and TRBJ2-3; TRBD2 aligns across 11 bases. Looked up from germline, CDR1 is PRHDT and CDR2 is FYEKMQ (reference sequence). This CDR3 contains 15 residues. With V trimmed by 5 bases and J by 4 bases, 5 bases remained unmatched. This chain's CDR3 is CASSQLAGEADTQYF. DNA for the CDR3: TGTGCCAGCAGCCAACTAGCGGGAGAGGCAGATACGCAGTATTTT.

The J gene is TRBJ2-1, the V gene TRBV7-3, with a weak D call TRBD2 (6 bases). This CDR3 contains 16 residues. V lost 5 bases and J 2 bases, leaving 16 bases between the germline ends. Germline V gene sequence: CDR1 SGHTA, CDR2 FQGTGA. The CDR3 spells CASSQGRGWAYNEQFF. CDR3 nucleotide sequence: TGTGCCAGCAGCCAAGGACGGGGGTGGGCCTACAATGAGCAGTTCTTC.

V is TRBV7-6 and J is TRBJ2-5, with D perhaps matching TRBD1 (5 bases). V dropped 7 bases and J dropped 3 bases, with 18 bases sitting between them. CDR3 length equals 15 residues. CDR1 and CDR2 from the germline V gene are SGHVS and FNYEAQ. The CDR3 DNA is TGTGCCAGCAAAATGGGGCCCTCGGTCGAAGAGACCCAGTACTTC. It is translated as CASKMGPSVEETQYF.

In DNA, the CDR3 is TGTGCCAGCAACGACCCGGGACTAGCGGGACACGACACAGATACGCAGTATTTT. Its protein product is CASNDPGLAGHDTDTQYF. The chain carries TRBV28 and TRBJ2-3, with 13 bases lining up with TRBD2. With 7 bases clipped from V and 2 bases from J, the junction kept 12 bases outside the gene matches. Looked up from germline, CDR1 is MDHEN and CDR2 is SYDVKM. The CDR3 runs to 18 residues.

The chain combines TRBV29-1 with TRBJ2-7, with 14 bases lining up with TRBD2. CDR1 and CDR2 from the germline V gene are SQVTM and ANQGSEA. This CDR3 has 14 residues. With 6 bases clipped from V and 6 bases from J, the junction kept 7 bases outside the gene matches. The CDR3 reads CSVQPGLAGVEQYF. The CDR3 DNA sequence: TGCAGCGTGCAGCCGGGACTAGCGGGAGTCGAGCAGTACTTC.

This clonotype was counted only a few times. This chain connects TRBV29-1 to TRBJ2-3; 7 bases align to TRBD2. CDR1 and CDR2 (germline): SQVTM, ANQGSEA. There are 15 residues in the CDR3. J gave up 5 bases and V 1 base, and 9 bases lay outside the gene matches. The CDR3: CSVEGGTTRIDTQYF. In nucleotides, the CDR3 is TGCAGCGTTGAAGGCGGGACTACGCGGATAGATACGCAGTATTTT.

V usage is TRBV28 and J usage is TRBJ2-3; weak D call: TRBD2 (6 bases). V shed 5 bases and J shed 2 bases, with 11 bases lying between them. Germline CDR1 is MDHEN and CDR2 is SYDVKM. The CDR3 length is 14 residues. In DNA form, the CDR3 reads TGTGCCAGCAGTGTCGGGAGATTCACAGATACGCAGTATTTT. Translated, it gives CASSVGRFTDTQYF.

This clonotype has only a few counts. The V gene is TRBV7-9, the J gene TRBJ1-5; D is ambiguous. V gave up 6 bases and J gave up 5 bases, with 8 bases separating them. The CDR3 extends over 12 amino acids. CDR1 is SEHNR and CDR2 is FQNEAQ in the germline V gene (reference sequence). The CDR3 nucleotides read TGTGCCAGCAGTTTACCCGATCAGCCCCAGCATTTT. Its protein product is CASSLPDQPQHF.

A few counts support this clonotype. The chain links TRBV5-1 to TRBJ2-1; no reliable D call. V dropped 4 bases and J dropped 2 bases, with 10 bases sitting between them. The CDR3 extends over 14 amino acids. In germline, CDR1 is SGHRS, CDR2 YFSETQ. Here the CDR3 DNA reads TGCGCCAGCAGCGAGCCCAAGGCCTACAATGAGCAGTTCTTC. Protein: CASSEPKAYNEQFF.

Here the CDR3 DNA reads TGCAGTGCTAGGGTTGGACTATCTATAGGCGAGCAGTACTTC. Its translation is CSARVGLSIGEQYF. The chain uses TRBV20-1 and TRBJ2-5, with D maybe TRBD2 (6 bases). The J call is uncertain, as TRBJ2-7 better fits the DNA end. The CDR3 spans 14 residues. In germline, CDR1 is DFQATT, CDR2 SNEGSKA (reference sequence).

CDR3 in DNA: TGCAGCGTTGAAGCACTCTCCTACAATGAGCAGTTCTTC. It codes for CSVEALSYNEQFF. The V and J genes are TRBV29-1 and TRBJ2-1; D not resolved. This CDR3 spans 13 amino acids. Germline CDR1 is SQVTM and CDR2 is ANQGSEA. V was pared by 1 base and J by 0 bases, with 4 bases between.

The CDR3 here is CASGPLAGTSYNEQFF. The CDR3 coding sequence is TGTGCTAGTGGCCCTCTAGCGGGGACCTCCTACAATGAGCAGTTCTTC. The V call is TRBV12-5, the J call TRBJ2-1; 9 nucleotides align to TRBD2. The CDR3 loop spans 16 amino acids. Germline CDR1 LGHNT, CDR2 FRNRAP. The V gene end was trimmed by 6 bases and the J gene end by 0 bases; junction bases not matched to a gene: 6.

The CDR3 loop is CASIYPHWDRQETQYF. The CDR3, as DNA: TGTGCCAGCATCTATCCTCACTGGGACAGACAAGAGACCCAGTACTTC. The chain uses TRBV7-9 and TRBJ2-5, with TRBD1 matching 7 bases. Unmatched junction bases numbered 13, after V lost 7 bases and J lost 2 bases. Looked up from germline, CDR1 is SEHNR and CDR2 is FQNEAQ (reference sequence). This CDR3 region has 16 residues. Complete variable domain (other parts from reference TRBV7-9 and TRBJ2-5): DTGVSQNPRHKITKRGQNVTFRCDPISEHNRLYWYRQTLGQGPEFLTYFQNEAQLEKSRLLSDRFSAERPKGSFSTLEIQRTEQGDSAMYLCASIYPHWDRQETQYFGPGTRLLVL.

This chain connects TRBV6-5 to TRBJ2-1; 8 bases align to TRBD1. After removal of 2 bases from V and 6 bases from J, the junction contained 3 bases not matched to a gene. The CDR3 is 14 amino acids. The germline gives CDR1 MNHEY, CDR2 SVGAGI. CDR3 DNA: TGTGCCAGCAGTTACGCCGGGACAGGCAATGAGCAGTTCTTC. Its protein product is CASSYAGTGNEQFF.

This clonotype was recorded a few times. The genes are TRBV15 and TRBJ1-2; 8 positions match TRBD1. The V gene end was trimmed by 9 bases and the J gene end by 9 bases; junction bases not matched to a gene: 9. Germline lookup yields CDR1 LNHNV and CDR2 YYDKDF (reference sequence). The CDR3 is made up of 12 amino acids. This CDR3 is CATSDRGASYTF. The CDR3 coding sequence is TGTGCCACTAGCGACAGGGGCGCAAGCTACACCTTC.